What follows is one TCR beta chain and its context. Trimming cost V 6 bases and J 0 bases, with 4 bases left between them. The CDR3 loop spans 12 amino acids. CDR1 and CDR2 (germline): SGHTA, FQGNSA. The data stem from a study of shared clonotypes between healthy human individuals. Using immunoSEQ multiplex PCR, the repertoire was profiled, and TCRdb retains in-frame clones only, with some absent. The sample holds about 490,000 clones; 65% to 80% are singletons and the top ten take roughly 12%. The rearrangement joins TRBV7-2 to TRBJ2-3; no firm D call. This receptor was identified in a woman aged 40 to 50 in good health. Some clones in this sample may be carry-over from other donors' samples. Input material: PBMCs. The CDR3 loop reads CASRLSTDTQYF. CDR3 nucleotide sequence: TGTGCCAGCAGACTCAGCACAGATACGCAGTATTTT.